A selection of T cell receptor beta chains follows, all from one sample in a study of identifying expanded T cells in peripheral blood. Sequenced by immunoSEQ multiplex PCR; TCRdb stores in-frame clones only, minus some. The table has about 78,000 clones, about four fifths seen once; the top ten hold about 20%. Input material: blood. The receptors come from a person aged 18 to 75 in good health. Each CDR3 is given with its conserved first and last residue. The D gene is left open where the match is weak. Size values are once, few and many counts, or a class for expanded clones, and some rows have none.

D: NA; size: NA; J: TRBJ2-5; V: TRBV7-3; CDR3: CASSPTLEVGTQYF; DNA: TGTGCCAGCAGCCCAACCCTCGAAGTTGGGACCCAGTACTTC
D: NA; size: once; J: TRBJ2-1; V: TRBV6-6; CDR3: CASSYSPDYNEQFF; DNA: TGTGCCAGCAGTTACTCGCCAGATTACAATGAGCAGTTCTTC
D: TRBD1; size: NA; J: TRBJ2-7; V: TRBV28; CDR3: CASRGRDSAAYEQYF; DNA: TGTGCCAGCAGAGGCAGGGACAGCGCCGCCTACGAGCAGTACTTC
D: TRBD1; size: NA; J: TRBJ2-7; V: TRBV2; CDR3: CACGTGNEQYF; DNA: TGTGCTTGCGGGACAGGGAACGAGCAGTACTTC
D: NA; size: NA; J: TRBJ2-7; V: TRBV9; CDR3: CASSVAGAFSYEQYF; DNA: TGTGCCAGCAGCGTAGCTGGCGCCTTCTCCTACGAGCAGTACTTC
D: NA; size: few; J: TRBJ2-7; V: TRBV23-1; CDR3: CASSRHGSYEQYF; DNA: TGCGCCAGCAGTCGGCACGGCTCCTACGAGCAGTACTTC
D: NA; size: NA; J: TRBJ2-7; V: TRBV28; CDR3: CATSFGEQYF; DNA: TGTGCCACGTCGTTTGGTGAGCAGTACTTC
D: NA; size: NA; J: TRBJ2-7; V: TRBV28; CDR3: CASTVYGATSSYEQYF; DNA: TGTGCCAGCACCGTTTATGGGGCCACCAGCTCCTACGAGCAGTACTTC
D: NA; size: NA; J: TRBJ2-5; V: TRBV4-2; CDR3: CASSPGVGAEGEQYF; DNA: TGTGCCAGCAGCCCGGGGGTAGGGGCGGAAGGTGAGCAGTACTTC
D: NA; size: NA; J: TRBJ1-2; V: TRBV28; CDR3: CASMGAGRERGYTF; DNA: TGTGCCAGCATGGGCGCAGGGCGGGAACGTGGCTACACCTTC
D: NA; size: NA; J: TRBJ2-7; V: TRBV6-5; CDR3: CASSYLAAQGIYEQYF; DNA: TGTGCCAGCAGTTACTTAGCTGCCCAGGGTATCTACGAGCAGTACTTC
D: NA; size: NA; J: TRBJ2-3; V: TRBV11-2; CDR3: CASSSGLSDSSDTQYF; DNA: TGTGCCAGCAGCTCAGGACTGAGCGACTCGTCAGATACGCAGTATTTT
D: NA; size: NA; J: TRBJ2-1; V: TRBV9; CDR3: CASSAPRELNEQFF; DNA: TGTGCCAGCAGCGCCCCCCGGGAGCTCAATGAGCAGTTCTTC
D: TRBD2; size: NA; J: TRBJ2-1; V: TRBV6-6; CDR3: CASSPPMTGGHNEQFF; DNA: TGTGCCAGCAGTCCCCCTATGACGGGAGGGCACAATGAGCAGTTCTTC
D: NA; size: NA; J: TRBJ2-6; V: TRBV27; CDR3: CASSPTPVLVSGANVLTF; DNA: TGTGCCAGCAGCCCCACACCCGTATTAGTTTCTGGGGCCAACGTCCTGACTTTC
D: TRBD1; size: NA; J: TRBJ1-6; V: TRBV25-1; CDR3: CASSERAGGNSPLHF; DNA: TGTGCCAGCAGTGAAAGGGCAGGGGGTAATTCACCCCTCCACTTT
D: TRBD1; size: NA; J: TRBJ2-7; V: TRBV5-5; CDR3: CASSRVGGSYEQYF; DNA: TGTGCCAGCAGCCGGGTAGGGGGCAGCTACGAGCAGTACTTC
D: TRBD1; size: NA; J: TRBJ2-7; V: TRBV7-9; CDR3: CASSWDRVGSYEQYF; DNA: TGTGCCAGCAGCTGGGACAGGGTGGGATCCTACGAGCAGTACTTC
D: TRBD1; size: NA; J: TRBJ2-1; V: TRBV4-1; CDR3: CASSQDGTGGAIGEQFF; DNA: TGCGCCAGCAGCCAAGATGGGACAGGCGGGGCAATTGGTGAGCAGTTCTTC
D: NA; size: NA; J: TRBJ2-7; V: TRBV21-1; CDR3: CASSTLAYEQYF; DNA: TGTGCCAGCAGCACACTAGCCTACGAGCAGTACTTC
D: NA; size: few; J: TRBJ1-1; V: TRBV10-3; CDR3: CAIQGVNTEAFF; DNA: TGTGCCATTCAGGGAGTGAACACTGAAGCTTTCTTT
D: NA; size: NA; J: TRBJ1-5; V: TRBV7-2; CDR3: CASSLLGGGNQPQHF; DNA: TGTGCCAGCAGCTTACTCGGGGGCGGCAATCAGCCCCAGCATTTT
D: TRBD1; size: NA; J: TRBJ2-2; V: TRBV5-6; CDR3: CASSWGTGAHGELFF; DNA: TGTGCCAGCAGCTGGGGGACAGGCGCCCACGGGGAGCTGTTTTTT
D: NA; size: NA; J: TRBJ2-5; V: TRBV28; CDR3: CASSIIATQETQYF; DNA: TGTGCCAGCAGCATTATAGCCACCCAGGAGACCCAGTACTTC
D: TRBD1; size: NA; J: TRBJ2-7; V: TRBV6-6; CDR3: CASSHGRDRGYEQYF; DNA: TGTGCCAGCAGTCACGGGAGGGACAGGGGCTACGAGCAGTACTTC
D: TRBD1; size: NA; J: TRBJ2-2; V: TRBV6-5; CDR3: CASSRDRLTGELFF; DNA: TGTGCCAGCAGCCGGGACAGGTTAACGGGGGAGCTGTTTTTT
D: NA; size: NA; J: TRBJ2-5; V: TRBV7-8; CDR3: CASSSRDNQETQYF; DNA: TGTGCCAGCAGCTCCCGGGACAACCAAGAGACCCAGTACTTC
D: NA; size: NA; J: TRBJ2-2; V: TRBV5-1; CDR3: CASSGLATTGELFF; DNA: TGCGCCAGCAGCGGCCTAGCGACCACCGGGGAGCTGTTTTTT
D: NA; size: NA; J: TRBJ2-3; V: TRBV13; CDR3: CASSLASSRGDTQYF; DNA: TGTGCCAGCAGCTTAGCCTCGTCGAGGGGAGATACGCAGTATTTT
D: TRBD1; size: NA; J: TRBJ1-3; V: TRBV7-2; CDR3: CASSPGQAVDTIYF; DNA: TGTGCCAGCAGCCCGGGACAGGCAGTTGACACCATATATTTT
D: TRBD1; size: once; J: TRBJ1-6; V: TRBV5-1; CDR3: CASSSGQDNSPLHF; DNA: TGCGCCAGCAGCTCGGGACAGGATAATTCACCCCTCCACTTT
D: TRBD1; size: NA; J: TRBJ1-5; V: TRBV28; CDR3: CASSLDRGLRNQPQHF; DNA: TGTGCCAGCAGTTTGGACAGGGGTCTTCGCAATCAGCCCCAGCATTTT
D: TRBD2; size: NA; J: TRBJ2-7; V: TRBV5-1; CDR3: CASSSEGGRAAEQYF; DNA: TGCGCCAGCAGCTCCGAGGGCGGGAGGGCCGCCGAGCAGTACTTC
D: TRBD2; size: NA; J: TRBJ2-3; V: TRBV28; CDR3: CASSPLAGVESDTQYF; DNA: TGTGCCAGCAGTCCATTGGCGGGAGTAGAGTCAGATACGCAGTATTTT
D: NA; size: NA; J: TRBJ1-5; V: TRBV16; CDR3: CASSPGRGVQPQHF; DNA: TGTGCCAGCAGCCCAGGACGCGGGGTTCAGCCCCAGCATTTT
D: NA; size: NA; J: TRBJ2-3; V: TRBV6-1; CDR3: CASSPSLSDTQYF; DNA: TGTGCCAGCAGCCCCTCGTTATCAGATACGCAGTATTTT
D: NA; size: NA; J: TRBJ2-5; V: TRBV28; CDR3: CASSLEGFGETQYF; DNA: TGTGCCAGCAGTTTGGAAGGGTTTGGAGAGACCCAGTACTTC
D: TRBD1; size: NA; J: TRBJ2-7; V: TRBV6-5; CDR3: CASSSTGTGLYEQYF; DNA: TGTGCCAGCAGTTCAACCGGGACAGGGCTCTACGAGCAGTACTTC
D: TRBD2; size: NA; J: TRBJ2-1; V: TRBV29-1; CDR3: CSVLLAGVYNEQFF; DNA: TGCAGCGTCCTACTAGCGGGAGTTTACAATGAGCAGTTCTTC
D: TRBD1; size: NA; J: TRBJ2-4; V: TRBV7-8; CDR3: CASSSRKPGGAKNIQYF; DNA: TGTGCCAGCAGCTCCCGTAAGCCAGGGGGCGCCAAAAACATTCAGTACTTC
D: NA; size: NA; J: TRBJ1-4; V: TRBV4-3; CDR3: CASAEGSGYNEKLFF; DNA: TGCGCCAGCGCTGAGGGGTCAGGTTATAATGAAAAACTGTTTTTT
D: TRBD2; size: NA; J: TRBJ2-1; V: TRBV19; CDR3: CASSQSLGAGGGFEIF; DNA: TGTGCCAGTAGTCAGTCCCTCGGCGCGGGAGGGGGATTCGAGATCTTC